The clone carrying this T cell receptor beta chain appeared once. Its antigen is not known. These data come from a study of T cells after yellow fever vaccination. CDR3 length equals 13 residues. Trimming took 4 bases from V and 3 from J, leaving 10 bases between them. Germline loops: CDR1 KGHSH, CDR2 LQKENI. Whole-study findings and limits: The booster saw the reappearance of most primary-vaccination clones (nearly 98% CD4, roughly 87% CD8).

One entry per CDR3 protein results from TCRdb running MiXCR on the 5' RACE reads. The sample records a few hundred thousand distinct CDR3 sequences, roughly a sixth being singletons. The starting material was PBMCs, obtained less than 6 days after the first yellow fever vaccination. The receptor comes from a man between 18 and 35 years old who received the YFV17D yellow fever vaccine. The J gene is TRBJ2-7, the V gene TRBV18, with D possibly being TRBD2 (6 bases). This chain's CDR3 is CASSRVGGYEQYV. The CDR3 DNA follows: TGTGCCAGCTCACGGGTGGGGGGCTACGAGCAGTACGTC.